This record looks at one T cell receptor beta chain sequence and its context. Its antigen is unknown. This entry comes from a study of T-cell reconstitution after alpha-beta-depleted transplantation in children. This CDR3 contains 16 residues. Germline values: CDR1 SGHNT, CDR2 YYREEE (reference sequence). J lost 2 bases, V lost 0 bases, and 3 bases had no gene match. Unique molecular identifiers featured in how the TCRbeta library was prepared. TCRdb reprocessed the PCR reads via MiXCR and lists one record per CDR3 protein. The table records fewer than 750,000 distinct CDR3 sequences, about a quarter of them present only once. Points from the study as a whole: Surviving recipient T cells and thymic progenitors underlay high day-60 TCRbeta diversity in some patients. At one year after transplant, newly produced T cells mostly accounted for T-cell counts and diversity. Several hundred expanded graft clones reportedly gave rise to the alpha-beta T cells present about two months after transplant.

This sequence originates from a boy in the first two years of life with Wiskott-Aldrich syndrome, due to receive a stem cell transplant. The V and J genes are TRBV5-4 and TRBJ2-1; 9 bases align to TRBD2. The sample consisted of PBMCs, taken before TCRalphabeta/CD19-depleted stem cell transplant. The CDR3 reads CASSLELAGTYNEQFF. CDR3 nucleotides: TGTGCCAGCAGCTTGGAGCTAGCGGGAACCTACAATGAGCAGTTCTTC.